The text below deals with one T cell receptor (beta chain). This clonotype qualifies as medium-sized (0.01 to 0.1%). The specificity of this receptor is unknown. No base-level quality is on record; no much larger clone is a single base apart. This record belongs to a study of early T cells in non-severe SARS-CoV-2 infection (dated by TCRdb to the early 2020s). A note on the overall study: Because TCR sequencing relied on bulk RNA taken from unsorted whole blood, pairing of alpha and beta chains was not possible. Study-level results and caveats: VDJdb matching was skewed toward anti-spike CD8 responses and likely underestimated virus-specific expansions, missing private and CD4 specificities.

This was a case-control study nested in a cohort of healthcare workers in London, UK, who had nasopharyngeal swab PCR tests and blood samples taken every week. Healthcare workers were recruited during the week of the UK lockdown, between 23 and 31 March 2020, and followed weekly for up to roughly 15 weeks. CDR1 SEHNR and CDR2 FQNEAQ are derived from the germline V gene (reference sequence). Clipping removes 5 bases from V and 8 bases from J, with 15 as the unmatched junction base count. The cysteine opens and the phenylalanine closes a CDR3 of 17 amino acids. The read is trimmed to its CDR3 DNA, 51 bases read in frame from base 1. The method was 5' RACE. For sequencing, a NextSeq 500 was employed. The TCR library protocol attached unique molecular identifiers to individual cDNA molecules to correct for sequencing error and PCR bias. Sequencing covered both TCR alpha and beta chains, and within each sample the abundances of alpha and beta sequences were tightly co-correlated. Regarding the original processing steps: Decombinator V4 was used to perform V gene, J gene and CDR3 annotation of TCR sequences. TCRs were defined as expanded if a significant change between any two time points was detected under a Poisson model with p below 0.0001. TCR abundances were normalised to the total number of TCRs sequenced per sample and were expressed as counts per million. MAIT TCRs were defined by TRAV1-2 paired with TRAJ12, TRAJ20 or TRAJ33, and iNKT TCRs by TRAV10 paired with TRAJ18. VDJdb, accessed 1 November 2021, was searched for CMV, EBV and SARS-CoV-2 annotated TCRs, excluding TCRs annotated for multiple antigens. TCRdb itself trimmed the public reads at Q25 with fastp, ran MiXCR and retained productive beta chains. All rows with the same CDR3 protein become a single entry with the most common DNA and genes. The V and J calls shown here were made by TCRdb, not taken from the authors' results. A total of some 77,000 distinct CDR3 sequences appear in this sample, more than 4% of them only once. The ten top clones hold roughly 7.3% of the sample.

This material consisted of whole blood, taken at baseline. The receptor comes from an adult who was a healthcare worker with PCR-confirmed SARS-CoV-2 infection or an uninfected control (not recorded which). The rearranged chain carries TRBV7-9 and TRBJ1-6, with 7 bases matching TRBD1. The nucleotide sequence is given as TGTGCCAGCAGCACGCACGACAGGGAAGGAGTCCATTCACCCCTCCACTTT. The encoded protein is CASSTHDREGVHSPLHF.